This TCR beta chain originates from a study of T cell repertoires in cytomegalovirus infection (dated by TCRdb to about 2019). About the full investigation: Because public TCR beta signatures pointed to carriage of CMV infection together with the matching HLA type, the HLA type of each donor mattered for the analysis.

TCRdb shows the sequencer as Illumina HiSeq 1500. Clones were called with MiXCR by TCRdb after fastp trimmed the public reads at Q25, and only in-frame beta chains were retained. Each record represents a unique CDR3 protein, reported with the most common genes and DNA among its rows. For this sample the table gives 150,000 to 200,000 distinct CDR3 sequences, of which roughly 28% were detected only once. 30% to 40% of the sample goes to the ten largest clones. This clonotype has more than one count but fewer than ten. Its antigen remains unidentified. No base quality information exists; no much larger clone differs at one position. The study at large found these results: The ex vivo response was dominated by HLA-C-restricted CMV-specific TCR beta clonotypes, which also provided the single most frequent clonotype in two of eight donors. In both this cohort and an independent cohort of over 350 donors, the cumulative frequency of public TCR beta family members distinguished carriers of CMV infection plus the relevant HLA type.

CDR1 MGHRA and CDR2 YSYEKL are derived from the germline V gene. Trimmed from V: 0 bases; trimmed from J: 7 bases; junction bases lacking a gene match: 7. Inclusive of the bounding cysteine and phenylalanine, the CDR3 is 15 residues long. The kept DNA is CDR3 alone, 45 bases in frame from the first base. The TCR sequence derives from a human donor in good health (CMV status not recorded). Some clones in this sample may be carry-over from other donors' samples. The sample consisted of PBMCs. The chain employs TRBV4-1 and TRBJ2-7; 9 of the junction bases match TRBD1. This receptor has the CDR3 CASSQDRGGQGEQYF. The bases are TGCGCCAGCAGCCAAGATCGGGGAGGACAGGGGGAGCAGTACTTC.